This entry lists 31 T cell receptor beta chains sequenced from one sample in a study of response to subunit inactivated influenza vaccine. TCRdb re-called the RT-PCR reads through MiXCR, storing one row per CDR3 protein. Among about 500,000 distinct CDR3 sequences listed, approximately 17% were seen once. Sequenced here: CD4+ T cells sorted from PBMCs, sampled roughly 24 months after vaccination. The receptors derive from a man aged 50 to 69 who received an inactivated influenza vaccine.

This clonotype was seen repeatedly, ten times or more. This chain joins TRBV6-4 and TRBJ2-1; 9 positions agree with TRBD2. V dropped 4 bases and J dropped 5; count of bases not matched to a gene: 6. Germline-derived CDR1 and CDR2 are MRHNA and SNTAGT. This CDR3 is built from 15 residues. CDR3 DNA sequence: TGTGCCAGCAGTGCCGAGCTAGCGGGGAACAATGAGCAGTTCTTC. Protein product: CASSAELAGNNEQFF.

Only a few counts were recorded for this clonotype. The rearrangement links TRBV4-3 to TRBJ2-7, with D unclear. CDR1 is LGHNA and CDR2 is YSLEER in the germline V gene. Trimming shortened V by 0 bases and J by 3 bases, and 12 bases separated the two germline ends. The CDR3 consists of 15 residues. CDR3 in amino acids: CASSQDYGDNYEQYF. The DNA of the CDR3 is TGCGCCAGCAGCCAAGATTATGGGGATAACTACGAGCAGTACTTC.

V gene TRBV9 combines with J gene TRBJ2-7; D not resolved. From germline, CDR1 is SGDLS and CDR2 YYNGEE. The V and J ends lost 2 bases and 4 bases respectively, with 10 bases between them. This CDR3 contains 13 residues. The CDR3, as DNA: TGTGCCAGCAGCGTCGAGAACAGATACGAGCAGTACTTC. This encodes CASSVENRYEQYF.

The V call is TRBV5-5, the J call TRBJ1-5; D remains ambiguous. V lost 0 bases and J lost 4, with 14 bases in between. Germline V lookup: CDR1 SGHKS, CDR2 YYEKEE (reference sequence). The CDR3 spans 16 residues. The CDR3 loop is CASSLEFSRRNQPQHF. The DNA for the CDR3 is TGTGCCAGCAGCTTGGAATTCTCTCGTCGGAATCAGCCCCAGCATTTT.

The table lists this clonotype with many counts. The gene calls are TRBV15 and TRBJ2-5, with a tentative D call TRBD1 (6 bases). The CDR3 has 12 residues. V lost 11 bases to trimming and J lost 2 bases, with 12 bases between them. Germline assignment: CDR1 LNHNV and CDR2 YYDKDF (reference sequence). The CDR3 region is CAASTGQETQYF. The DNA of the CDR3 is TGTGCCGCGTCGACAGGACAAGAGACCCAGTACTTC.

This clonotype has only a few counts. The CDR3 loop is CASSFAGLAGADTQYF. CDR3 in DNA: TGCGCCAGCAGCTTCGCGGGACTAGCGGGGGCAGATACGCAGTATTTT. The rearrangement links TRBV5-1 to TRBJ2-3; the match to TRBD2 covers 14 bases. The CDR3 covers 16 residues. J lost 4 bases, V lost 2 bases, and 3 bases had no gene match. CDR1 and CDR2 from the germline V gene are SGHRS and YFSETQ. Together with reference TRBV5-1 and TRBJ2-3, the CDR3 gives the full variable domain: KAGVTQTPRYLIKTRGQQVTLSCSPISGHRSVSWYQQTPGQGLQFLFEYFSETQRNKGNFPGRFSGRQFSNSRSEMNVSTLELGDSALYLCASSFAGLAGADTQYFGPGTRLTVL.

This clonotype was seen more than once but under ten times. This chain uses TRBV20-1 with TRBJ2-7; D possibly corresponds to TRBD1 (5 bases). The CDR3 length is 14 residues. Germline V gene data show CDR1 as DFQATT and CDR2 as SNEGSKA (reference sequence). The V and J ends lost 1 base and 3 bases respectively, with 13 bases between them. The CDR3 protein is CSARVGTGHYEQYF. The CDR3 coding sequence is TGCAGTGCTAGAGTGGGTACAGGACACTACGAGCAGTACTTC.

V is TRBV5-1 and J is TRBJ2-1, with TRBD2 matching 13 bases. Trimming cost V 4 bases and J 0 bases; bases outside gene matches: 7. The CDR3 extends over 18 amino acids. Germline V gene data show CDR1 as SGHRS and CDR2 as YFSETQ. The CDR3 here is CASSRTSGGLISYNEQFF. In nucleotides, the CDR3 is TGCGCCAGCAGCCGGACTAGCGGGGGATTAATCTCCTACAATGAGCAGTTCTTC. Based on the CDR3 plus reference TRBV5-1 and TRBJ2-1, the full variable domain is KAGVTQTPRYLIKTRGQQVTLSCSPISGHRSVSWYQQTPGQGLQFLFEYFSETQRNKGNFPGRFSGRQFSNSRSEMNVSTLELGDSALYLCASSRTSGGLISYNEQFFGPGTRLTVL.

The V gene is TRBV20-1, the J gene TRBJ2-7; no reliable D call. CDR1 is DFQATT and CDR2 is SNEGSKA in the germline V gene (reference sequence). CDR3 size: 13 residues. V lost 1 base and J 2 bases, leaving 9 bases between the germline ends. Written as DNA, the CDR3 is TGCAGTGCTAGAGGTGTCCTTGCCTACGAGCAGTACTTC. Protein sequence: CSARGVLAYEQYF.

The gene calls are TRBV7-2 and TRBJ2-2; D gene uncertain. V lost 2 bases and J 1 base, leaving 5 bases between the germline ends. CDR3 length: 14 residues. Germline assignment: CDR1 SGHTA and CDR2 FQGNSA. CDR3 nucleotides: TGTGCCAGCAGCTTACGGCGGAACACCGGGGAGCTGTTTTTT. Amino acids: CASSLRRNTGELFF.

This rearrangement joins TRBV7-9 to TRBJ2-6, with 7 bases that match TRBD2. Germline V gene data show CDR1 as SEHNR and CDR2 as FQNEAQ (reference sequence). The V gene end was trimmed by 9 bases and the J gene end by 6 bases; junction bases not matched to a gene: 14. The CDR3 runs to 16 residues. CDR3 protein: CASSGGFLYLANVLTF. CDR3 bases: TGTGCCAGTTCGGGGGGTTTTCTCTATCTGGCCAACGTCCTGACTTTC.

This clonotype was counted between two and nine times. This rearrangement joins TRBV6-2 or TRBV6-3 to TRBJ2-7, with D tentatively TRBD1 (6 bases). The CDR3 is 14 amino acids. The ends were cut back, 6 bases at V and 2 bases at J, with 14 bases in the middle. Germline CDR1 is MNHEY and CDR2 is SVGEGT. The CDR3 DNA sequence: TGTGCCAGCAGGCGGACAGCTGGCCCCTACGAGCAGTACTTC. Its protein product is CASRRTAGPYEQYF.

V gene TRBV7-2 combines with J gene TRBJ2-1; D is perhaps TRBD1 or TRBD2 (5 bases each). Trimming took off 1 base at V and 9 bases at J, with 13 bases between the two ends. This CDR3 has 14 amino acids. Germline CDR1 and CDR2: SGHTA and FQGNSA. Here the CDR3 DNA reads TGTGCCAGCAGCTTAGATTGGGCGAGGGGTGAGCAGTTCTTC. It translates to CASSLDWARGEQFF.

In its sample, this clonotype was seen a few times. J is TRBJ2-5 and V is TRBV20-1; D remains unclear. Germline loops: CDR1 DFQATT, CDR2 SNEGSKA (reference sequence). The germline V and J ends were trimmed by 7 bases and 1 base, with 10 bases remaining between them. The CDR3 is 12 amino acids. The CDR3: CSGWAGQETQYF. The CDR3 bases are TGCAGTGGCTGGGCCGGCCAAGAGACCCAGTACTTC.

The chain recombines TRBV7-2 with TRBJ2-3, with 10 bases identical to TRBD2. Germline V CDR1 and CDR2: SGHTA, FQGNSA. The CDR3 totals 17 residues. Losses at the gene ends were 5 bases for V and 4 bases for J; bases not matched to a gene: 12. Written as DNA, the CDR3 is TGTGCCAGCAGCCGCTCGGGAAGCGGGAGGGGGCCAGATACGCAGTATTTT. It encodes CASSRSGSGRGPDTQYF.

The rearrangement links TRBV12-3 or TRBV12-4 to TRBJ2-5; D is unclear. The V end lost 5 bases, the J end lost 0 bases, and 10 bases lay between the germline ends. CDR3 length: 14 amino acids. Here the CDR3 reads CASSPLNYQETQYF. CDR3 in DNA: TGTGCCAGCAGTCCACTTAACTACCAAGAGACCCAGTACTTC.

The chain employs TRBV2 and TRBJ2-3; 8 bases line up with TRBD1. The CDR3 has 12 amino acids. After removal of 10 bases from V and 4 bases from J, the junction contained 4 bases not matched to a gene. The germline V gene encodes CDR1 SNHLY and CDR2 FYNNEI. CDR3 protein: CANGQGPDTQYF. CDR3 DNA: TGTGCCAATGGACAGGGCCCAGATACGCAGTATTTT.

This rearrangement joins TRBV6-2 or TRBV6-3 to TRBJ2-5; 7 nucleotides line up with TRBD2. With 6 bases clipped from V and 2 bases from J, the junction kept 9 bases outside the gene matches. The CDR3 is 15 amino acids. Germline CDR1 and CDR2: MNHEY and SVGEGT. The CDR3 DNA follows: TGTGCCAGCAGCCGACGGAGCGGGATTCAAGAGACCCAGTACTTC. This codes for CASSRRSGIQETQYF.

The chain carries TRBV9 and TRBJ2-3, with 11 bases fitting TRBD1. V was clipped by 6 bases and J by 6 bases; unmatched bases: 9. The CDR3 consists of 15 residues. Germline V gene data show CDR1 as SGDLS and CDR2 as YYNGEE. CDR3 residues: CASTRGQGVRDTQYF. The CDR3 nucleotides read TGTGCCAGCACCAGGGGACAGGGGGTTCGTGATACGCAGTATTTT.

This clonotype was found many times. The chain recombines TRBV4-2 with TRBJ2-3; D unclear. CDR1 and CDR2 from the germline V gene are LGHNA and YNFKEQ. The germline V and J ends were trimmed by 0 bases and 2 bases, with 9 bases remaining between them. This CDR3 has 15 amino acids. DNA for the CDR3: TGTGCCAGCAGCCAAGACCTAGATCCCACAGATACGCAGTATTTT. Protein product: CASSQDLDPTDTQYF.

V usage is TRBV6-2 or TRBV6-3 and J usage is TRBJ2-7; 7 nucleotides match TRBD1. Trimming cost V 2 bases and J 9 bases; bases outside gene matches: 10. The CDR3 sequence is 14 residues long. Germline V gene data show CDR1 as MNHEY and CDR2 as SVGEGT. This CDR3 is CASSYTGTAPVQYF. The CDR3 DNA is TGTGCCAGCAGTTACACCGGGACAGCCCCTGTGCAGTACTTC.

This clonotype was recorded at least ten times. The rearrangement uses TRBV20-1 and TRBJ2-1; D is perhaps TRBD2 (5 bases). The CDR3 totals 14 residues. Trimming took 6 bases from V and 2 from J, leaving 14 bases between them. Germline CDR1 DFQATT, CDR2 SNEGSKA (reference sequence). CDR3 residues: CSAHPTGAYNEQFF. Written as DNA, the CDR3 is TGCAGTGCCCACCCTACCGGGGCCTACAATGAGCAGTTCTTC.

This clonotype was observed a few times. The genes are TRBV5-4 and TRBJ2-3; unclear D gene. The CDR3 runs 15 residues. Germline V CDR1 and CDR2: SGHNT, YYREEE (reference sequence). V lost 0 bases and J lost 7, with 15 bases in between. CDR3: CASSLDGVNKHTQYF. CDR3 nucleotide sequence: TGTGCCAGCAGCTTGGATGGGGTAAACAAGCATACGCAGTATTTT.

This clonotype was counted a few times. The chain is built from TRBV4-1 and TRBJ2-1, with no clear D. CDR3 length: 17 residues. The V and J ends lost 0 bases and 0 bases respectively, with 12 bases between them. The V gene's germline CDR1 is MGHRA and CDR2 YSYEKL. In DNA, the CDR3 is TGCGCCAGCAGCCAAGAGACCCGAACGATCTCCTACAATGAGCAGTTCTTC. Its translation: CASSQETRTISYNEQFF.

This chain links TRBV7-8 with TRBJ2-7, with D tentatively TRBD1 (5 bases). The CDR3 extends over 14 amino acids. The V end was cut by 1 base, the J end by 2 bases, with 9 bases between. Looked up from germline, CDR1 is SGHVS and CDR2 is FQNEAQ. DNA of the CDR3: TGTGCCAGCAGCTTAGAGGTAGGGGCCTACGAGCAGTACTTC. It encodes CASSLEVGAYEQYF.

The chain is built from TRBV12-3 or TRBV12-4 and TRBJ2-7; 8 positions match TRBD1. The CDR3 extends over 13 amino acids. The V and J ends lost 3 bases and 6 bases, in that order; junction bases with no gene match: 4. CDR3 in DNA: TGTGCCAGCAGTTTGGACAGGGTTGCCGAGCAGTACTTC. It codes for CASSLDRVAEQYF.

The rearrangement uses TRBV6-6 and TRBJ1-5; 8 bases agree with TRBD1. CDR3 length: 13 amino acids. Germline trimming cut 8 bases from V and 4 bases from J; bases unmatched to any gene: 4. Per germline, CDR1 MNHNY and CDR2 SVGAGI (reference sequence). The CDR3 loop is CASQDRENQPQHF. The CDR3 nucleotides read TGTGCCAGCCAGGACAGGGAAAATCAGCCCCAGCATTTT.

This clonotype has a count of ten or more. This CDR3 is CASSLSGYYEQYF. CDR3 sequence (DNA): TGTGCCAGCAGCTTGTCCGGTTACTACGAGCAGTACTTC. The rearrangement links TRBV5-6 to TRBJ2-7, with D unresolved. The V end was cut by 1 base, the J end by 3 bases, with 8 bases between. In germline, CDR1 is SGHDT, CDR2 YYEEEE. The CDR3 loop spans 13 amino acids.

This chain joins TRBV7-2 and TRBJ2-3; 9 bases line up with TRBD2. Unmatched junction bases numbered 9, after V lost 3 bases and J lost 5 bases. The CDR3 contains 16 residues. CDR1 is SGHTA, CDR2 FQGNSA, per germline. CDR3: CASSFLSGGRGDTQYF. DNA of the CDR3: TGTGCCAGCAGCTTCCTCAGTGGCGGGAGGGGAGATACGCAGTATTTT.

This clonotype was observed many times. The chain has TRBV6-2 or TRBV6-3 and TRBJ2-3; the D gene is possibly TRBD2 (6 bases). V gave up 10 bases and J gave up 0 bases, with 11 bases separating them. This CDR3 spans 13 amino acids. Per the germline V gene, CDR1 is MNHEY and CDR2 is SVGEGT. CDR3 protein: CAIQAGSTDTQYF. The CDR3 coding sequence is TGTGCCATCCAGGCGGGGAGCACAGATACGCAGTATTTT.

This rearrangement joins TRBV4-3 to TRBJ2-1; TRBD1 matches 9 bases. The germline gives CDR1 LGHNA, CDR2 YSLEER. This CDR3 spans 15 amino acids. V lost 2 bases and J lost 8; bases outside the gene matches: 7. CDR3 protein: CASSQPGQGGDEQFF. The CDR3 nucleotides read TGCGCCAGCAGCCAACCGGGACAGGGTGGCGATGAGCAGTTCTTC.